Each of the 14 T cell receptor beta chains below was sequenced from the same sample in a study of T-cell reconstitution after alpha-beta-depleted transplantation in children. Preparation of the TCRbeta library involved a method that used unique molecular identifiers. TCRdb passed the PCR reads through MiXCR, listing each CDR3 protein once. The sample holds around 380,000 distinct CDR3 sequences, roughly 11% seen once. The sequencing used PBMCs from the stem cell graft donor, collected from the stem cell graft. Every receptor here comes from a human donor who donated a stem cell graft to a child with acute myeloid leukemia.

This sequence joins TRBV12-3 or TRBV12-4 and TRBJ2-7; 9 bases fit TRBD1. The ends lost 3 bases at V and 5 bases at J; junction bases unmatched: 2. CDR3 length equals 13 residues. The CDR3 spells CASSLDRGNEQYV. CDR3 in DNA: TGTGCCAGCAGTTTGGACAGGGGCAACGAGCAGTACGTC.

This clonotype was seen at least ten times. The chain links TRBV18 to TRBJ2-3; D is unresolved. V lost 8 bases and J lost 2, with 5 bases in between. Germline values: CDR1 KGHSH, CDR2 LQKENI. The CDR3 extends over 11 amino acids. CDR3 residues: CASSPTDTQYF. The CDR3 nucleotides are TGTGCCAGCAGTCCCACAGATACGCAGTATTTT.

The chain employs TRBV20-1 and TRBJ2-5; D may be TRBD2 (6 bases). The CDR3 extends over 13 amino acids. The V gene's germline CDR1 is DFQATT and CDR2 SNEGSKA (reference sequence). V lost 6 bases, J lost 5 bases, and 16 bases lay in between. Here the CDR3 reads CSAGRGSGETQYF. DNA of the CDR3: TGCAGTGCCGGGCGGGGCTCGGGGGAGACCCAGTACTTC.

This clonotype was counted a few times. The chain couples TRBV12-3 or TRBV12-4 to TRBJ2-7; a possible D gene is TRBD2 (6 bases). The CDR3 runs to 13 residues. The V end lost 3 bases, the J end lost 6 bases, and 12 bases lay between the germline ends. The CDR3 region is CASSFGGRGEQYV. As DNA, the CDR3 is TGTGCCAGCAGTTTCGGGGGAAGGGGCGAGCAGTACGTC.

The chain carries TRBV4-2 and TRBJ2-4; D is perhaps TRBD1 (6 bases). Trimming cost V 4 bases and J 12 bases, with 19 bases left between them. The CDR3 runs to 14 residues. Germline CDR1 reads LGHNA; CDR2 reads YNFKEQ. The CDR3 loop reads CASSPRTDRISQYF. DNA for the CDR3: TGTGCCAGCAGCCCCCGGACAGACCGGATCAGTCAGTACTTC.

The chain links TRBV20-1 to TRBJ2-3, with 11 nucleotides matching TRBD2. This CDR3 region has 18 residues. Germline CDR1 reads DFQATT; CDR2 reads SNEGSKA (reference sequence). With V trimmed by 7 bases and J by 0 bases, 15 bases remained unmatched. The CDR3 spells CSVRTLTLAGGSTDTQYF. In DNA form, the CDR3 reads TGCAGTGTTCGGACCCTCACCTTAGCGGGGGGGAGCACAGATACGCAGTATTTT.

The chain joins TRBV20-1 to TRBJ2-4, with TRBD2 matching 12 bases. CDR1 is DFQATT, CDR2 SNEGSKA, per germline (reference sequence). The CDR3 extends over 16 amino acids. The V segment lost 0 bases and the J segment 8 bases; nucleotides outside the gene matches: 8. CDR3 sequence reads: CSARDLRLAGVDIQYF. Written as DNA, the CDR3 is TGCAGTGCTAGAGATCTTAGACTAGCGGGAGTGGACATTCAGTACTTC.

In this sample, this clonotype turned up a few times. V usage is TRBV25-1 and J usage is TRBJ2-3; no reliable D call. This CDR3 comprises 15 residues. Germline values: CDR1 MGHDK, CDR2 SYGVNS. The V and J ends lost 3 bases and 3 bases respectively, with 13 bases between them. CDR3 sequence (DNA): TGTGCCAGCAGTGACTCTCGCACTGATACAGATACGCAGTATTTT. Amino acids: CASSDSRTDTDTQYF.

This clonotype came up a few times. The chain is built from TRBV20-1 and TRBJ2-7, with 7 bases lining up with TRBD2. The trim removed 5 bases at V and 4 bases at J, leaving 11 bases unmatched. This CDR3 is built from 14 residues. CDR1 is DFQATT, CDR2 SNEGSKA, per germline (reference sequence). The CDR3 reads CSAGSSGNRYEQYF. CDR3 nucleotide sequence: TGCAGTGCTGGTTCTAGCGGCAACCGGTACGAGCAGTACTTC.

Only a few counts were recorded for this clonotype. The chain is built from TRBV6-5 and TRBJ2-1; D possibly corresponds to TRBD1 (6 bases). Per the germline V gene, CDR1 is MNHEY and CDR2 is SVGAGI. Between the trimmed V and J ends, which lost 2 bases and 8 bases, there was a span of 13 bases. The CDR3 has 14 residues. The DNA of the CDR3 is TGTGCCAGCAGTTACGGTACAGGGCTGTATGAGCAGTTCTTC. Translated: CASSYGTGLYEQFF.

The chain has TRBV12-3 or TRBV12-4 and TRBJ2-1; the match to TRBD2 covers 8 bases. The CDR3 has 16 amino acids. J gave up 6 bases and V 2 bases, and 9 bases lay outside the gene matches. Written as DNA, the CDR3 is TGTGCCAGCAGTTTAACGGGGGGGCATTCAGTCAATGAGCAGTTCTTC. Protein sequence: CASSLTGGHSVNEQFF.

This sequence joins TRBV4-1 and TRBJ2-5; D is perhaps TRBD2 (5 bases). Germline V gene sequence: CDR1 MGHRA, CDR2 YSYEKL. This CDR3 is built from 14 residues. The V end was cut by 4 bases, the J end by 5 bases, with 14 bases between. The chain's CDR3 is CASSPLRGSETQYF. DNA for the CDR3: TGCGCCAGCAGCCCATTGCGCGGGTCGGAGACCCAGTACTTC.

This chain connects TRBV5-1 to TRBJ2-1; D perhaps matches TRBD2 (7 bases). The V end lost 4 bases, the J end lost 2 bases, and 16 bases lay between the germline ends. CDR3 length: 16 amino acids. Germline CDR1 reads SGHRS; CDR2 reads YFSETQ. CDR3 region: CASSPKGGGTYNEQFF. DNA of the CDR3: TGCGCCAGCAGCCCGAAAGGGGGGGGAACCTACAATGAGCAGTTCTTC. The full variable domain, with the rest looked up from reference TRBV5-1 and TRBJ2-1, is KAGVTQTPRYLIKTRGQQVTLSCSPISGHRSVSWYQQTPGQGLQFLFEYFSETQRNKGNFPGRFSGRQFSNSRSEMNVSTLELGDSALYLCASSPKGGGTYNEQFFGPGTRLTVL.

This clonotype has only a few counts. The V and J genes are TRBV30 and TRBJ1-4, with TRBD1 as a possible D gene (5 bases). The germline gives CDR1 GTSNPN, CDR2 SVGIG (reference sequence). The CDR3 runs 13 residues. V was clipped by 2 bases and J by 7 bases, with 11 bases between them. Here the CDR3 reads CAWSPAGTEKLFF. CDR3 nucleotide sequence: TGTGCCTGGAGTCCGGCGGGGACTGAAAAACTGTTTTTT. Variable domain in full (rest from reference TRBV30 and TRBJ1-4): SQTIHQWPATLVQPVGSPLSLECTVEGTSNPNLYWYRQAAGRGLQLLFYSVGIGQISSEVPQNLSASRPQDRQFILSSKKLLLSDSGFYLCAWSPAGTEKLFFGSGTQLSVL.